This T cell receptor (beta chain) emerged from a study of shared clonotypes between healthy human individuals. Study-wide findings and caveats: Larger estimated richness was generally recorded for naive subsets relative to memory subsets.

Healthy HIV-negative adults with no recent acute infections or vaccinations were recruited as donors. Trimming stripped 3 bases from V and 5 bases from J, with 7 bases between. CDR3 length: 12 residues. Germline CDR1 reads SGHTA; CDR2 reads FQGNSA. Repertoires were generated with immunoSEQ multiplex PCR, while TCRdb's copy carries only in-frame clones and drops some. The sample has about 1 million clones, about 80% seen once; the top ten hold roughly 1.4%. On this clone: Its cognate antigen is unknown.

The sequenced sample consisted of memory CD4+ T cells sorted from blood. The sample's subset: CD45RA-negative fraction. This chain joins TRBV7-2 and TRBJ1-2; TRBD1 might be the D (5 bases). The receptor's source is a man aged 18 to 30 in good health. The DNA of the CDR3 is TGTGCCAGCAGCTTGGGACCGTATGGCTACACCTTC. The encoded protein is CASSLGPYGYTF.